This entry features one T cell receptor (beta chain) sequence. Germline lookup yields CDR1 LGHNA and CDR2 YNFKEQ. Losses at the gene ends were 1 base for V and 5 bases for J; bases not matched to a gene: 3. This CDR3 is 15 amino acids long. The PCR contained 60 Vbeta and 13 Jbeta primers. Profiling relied on immunoSEQ multiplex PCR, and the TCRdb table lists in-frame clones only, not all of them. In all, the sample yields 49,000 or so clones. This entry belongs to a study of cytomegalovirus exposure and HLA in healthy donors. Study as a whole: Caucasian-associated ancestry cluster membership applied to approximately 81% of 398 genotyped donors.

Donors consisted of healthy bone marrow donors. The source material was PBMCs. The chain couples TRBV4-2 to TRBJ1-5; 9 nucleotides align to TRBD1. This sequence originates from a middle-aged man in good health and CMV-seropositive. The CDR3 region is CASSQVDRGDQPQHF. In nucleotides, the CDR3 is TGTGCCAGCAGCCAAGTGGACAGGGGAGATCAGCCCCAGCATTTT.